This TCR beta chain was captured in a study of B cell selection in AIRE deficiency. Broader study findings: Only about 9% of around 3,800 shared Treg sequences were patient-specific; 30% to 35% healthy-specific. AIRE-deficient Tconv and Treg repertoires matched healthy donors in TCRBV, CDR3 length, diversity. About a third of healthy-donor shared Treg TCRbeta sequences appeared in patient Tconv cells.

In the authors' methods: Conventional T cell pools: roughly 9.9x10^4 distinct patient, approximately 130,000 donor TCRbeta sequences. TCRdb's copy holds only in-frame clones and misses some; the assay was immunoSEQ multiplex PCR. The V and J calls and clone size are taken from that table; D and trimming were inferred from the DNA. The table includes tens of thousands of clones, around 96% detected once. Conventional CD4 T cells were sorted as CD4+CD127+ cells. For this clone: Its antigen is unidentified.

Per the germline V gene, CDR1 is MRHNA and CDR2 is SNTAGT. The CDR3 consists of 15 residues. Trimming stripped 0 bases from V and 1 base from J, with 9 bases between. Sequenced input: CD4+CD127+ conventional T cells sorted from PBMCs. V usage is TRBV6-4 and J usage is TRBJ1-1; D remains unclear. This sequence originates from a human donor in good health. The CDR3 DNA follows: TGTGCCAGCAGTGACTCGTCGTCCGGGAACACTGAAGCTTTCTTT. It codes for CASSDSSSGNTEAFF.